Below, 14 T cell receptor beta chains from the same sample are listed, as sequenced in a study of cytomegalovirus exposure and HLA in healthy donors. The primer mix had 60 Vbeta and 13 Jbeta primers. The repertoire was sequenced with immunoSEQ multiplex PCR; TCRdb's copy has only in-frame clones and lacks some. This sample has around 130,000 clones, with around three quarters found just once. Sequenced input: PBMCs. The receptors stem from a man aged 18-30 years in good health and CMV-seropositive.

V usage is TRBV7-8 and J usage is TRBJ1-4; weak D call: TRBD1 (6 bases). Germline V gene data show CDR1 as SGHVS and CDR2 as FQNEAQ. The germline V and J ends were trimmed by 4 bases and 6 bases, with 27 bases remaining between them. The CDR3 extends over 19 amino acids. The CDR3 region has the DNA TGTGCCAGCAGCTCATGGGGGAATAGGCCACAGGGTAGTTATGAAAAACTGTTTTTT. It translates to CASSSWGNRPQGSYEKLFF.

A note on this clone: The junction departs from germline at one end; a sequencing error may be responsible. The CDR3 DNA is TGTGCTAGCAGCTTAGCAGTAGCGCGCCCGGGATCCTACGAGCAGTACTTC. This encodes CASSLAVARPGSYEQYF. The chain combines TRBV7-7 with TRBJ2-5, with D possibly TRBD2 on 5 matching bases. The J call is doubtful: the DNA matches TRBJ2-7 better. Germline CDR1 is SSHAT and CDR2 is FNYEAQ (reference sequence). This CDR3 is built from 17 residues.

This clone is a singleton in its sample. The chain links TRBV18 to TRBJ2-7, with 9 bases matching TRBD1. With V trimmed by 6 bases and J by 0 bases, 3 bases remained unmatched. This CDR3 has 14 amino acids. The germline CDR1 and CDR2 sequences are KGHSH and LQKENI. CDR3 nucleotide sequence: TGTGCCAGCTCGGGGACAGGGAGCTCCTACGAGCAGTACTTC. Protein product: CASSGTGSSYEQYF.

The rearrangement uses TRBV28 and TRBJ2-5; D perhaps matches TRBD2 (5 bases). Trimming took 6 bases from V and 4 from J, leaving 15 bases between them. This CDR3 comprises 14 residues. Germline V CDR1 and CDR2: MDHEN, SYDVKM. CDR3 amino acids: CASSSLVERETQYF. In DNA, the CDR3 is TGTGCCAGCAGCTCACTAGTAGAGCGAGAGACCCAGTACTTC.

This clone showed up just a few times. This CDR3 is CASRGLPGTEAFF. The CDR3 nucleotides are TGTGCCAGCAGGGGACTTCCGGGCACTGAAGCTTTCTTT. The chain joins TRBV25-1 to TRBJ1-1; D is possibly TRBD1 (5 bases). CDR3 length equals 13 residues. Germline V gene lookup returns CDR1 MGHDK and CDR2 SYGVNS. Between the trimmed V and J ends, which lost 6 bases and 4 bases, there was a span of 12 bases.

This clone was counted only a few times. The V gene is TRBV11-2, the J gene TRBJ2-1, with 9 positions matching TRBD2. The CDR3 extends over 17 amino acids. CDR1 and CDR2 (germline): SGHAT, FQNNGV. With V trimmed by 1 base and J by 7 bases, 11 bases remained unmatched. The CDR3 loop is CASSLAGSGGPRNEQFF. CDR3 in DNA: TGTGCCAGCAGCTTAGCTGGTAGCGGGGGCCCGAGGAATGAGCAGTTCTTC.

CDR3 sequence: CASSLLLTGSRADTQYF. CDR3 sequence (DNA): TGTGCCAGCAGCTTACTATTGACAGGGAGTAGGGCAGATACGCAGTATTTT. The J gene is TRBJ2-3, the V gene TRBV7-9; 7 bases line up with TRBD1. V shed 2 bases and J 4 bases; nucleotides not matched to a gene: 12. From germline, CDR1 is SEHNR and CDR2 FQNEAQ (reference sequence). The CDR3 spans 17 residues. The full variable domain, its missing parts supplied by reference TRBV7-9 and TRBJ2-3, is DTGVSQNPRHKITKRGQNVTFRCDPISEHNRLYWYRQTLGQGPEFLTYFQNEAQLEKSRLLSDRFSAERPKGSFSTLEIQRTEQGDSAMYLCASSLLLTGSRADTQYFGPGTRLTVL.

The chain joins TRBV6-5 to TRBJ1-2; D uncertain. This CDR3 region has 12 residues. In germline, CDR1 is MNHEY, CDR2 SVGAGI. Trimming pared 6 bases from V and 4 bases from J, leaving 9 bases between. The CDR3: CASSSPLYGYTF. DNA for the CDR3: TGTGCCAGCAGCTCCCCCCTCTATGGCTACACCTTC.

The rearrangement uses TRBV18 and TRBJ1-2, with TRBD1 as a possible D gene (6 bases). The CDR3 totals 13 residues. The V end was cut by 4 bases, the J end by 7 bases, with 13 bases between. Germline V CDR1 and CDR2: KGHSH, LQKENI. CDR3 residues: CASSRGGLGGYTF. The CDR3 nucleotides are TGTGCCAGCTCACGCGGGGGGCTTGGTGGCTACACCTTC.

This clone was seen a single time. The V call is TRBV15, the J call TRBJ1-5, with D maybe TRBD1 (5 bases). In germline, CDR1 is LNHNV, CDR2 YYDKDF (reference sequence). CDR3 length: 15 residues. V lost 3 bases and J lost 3, with 12 bases in between. CDR3 sequence reads: CATSRGPRNNQPQHF. DNA of the CDR3: TGTGCCACCAGCAGGGGGCCACGGAACAATCAGCCCCAGCATTTT.

The chain is built from TRBV29-1 and TRBJ1-1; D may be TRBD1 (6 bases). The V gene lost 5 bases and the J gene lost 3 bases, with 13 bases spanning the gap. The CDR3 extends over 13 amino acids. Germline lookup yields CDR1 SQVTM and CDR2 ANQGSEA. The CDR3 region is CSVLRGEDTEAFF. The CDR3, as DNA: TGCAGCGTTCTCAGGGGTGAGGACACTGAAGCTTTCTTT.

The chain employs TRBV18 and TRBJ1-1; possibly TRBD1 for D (6 bases). Germline V CDR1 and CDR2: KGHSH, LQKENI. Trimming stripped 3 bases from V and 0 bases from J, with 17 bases between. The CDR3 contains 17 residues. CDR3 sequence reads: CASSPQIKTGMNTEAFF. The DNA of the CDR3 is TGTGCCAGCTCACCCCAGATAAAGACAGGCATGAACACTGAAGCTTTCTTT.

The CDR3 DNA reads as TGTGCCAGTAGTATATGGGGACAGGGTTTCCAGCCCCAGCATTTT. It yields the protein CASSIWGQGFQPQHF. This chain connects TRBV19 to TRBJ1-5; 9 bases line up with TRBD1. V shed 2 bases and J 7 bases; nucleotides not matched to a gene: 6. Germline values: CDR1 LNHDA, CDR2 SQIVND (reference sequence). The CDR3 spans 15 residues. The full variable domain, with the rest looked up from reference TRBV19 and TRBJ1-5, is DGGITQSPKYLFRKEGQNVTLSCEQNLNHDAMYWYRQDPGQGLRLIYYSQIVNDFQKGDIAEGYSVSREKKESFPLTVTSAQKNPTAFYLCASSIWGQGFQPQHFGDGTRLSIL.

The rearrangement joins TRBV28 to TRBJ1-5; D possibly corresponds to TRBD1 (5 bases). Germline values: CDR1 MDHEN, CDR2 SYDVKM. V dropped 9 bases and J dropped 2 bases, with 23 bases sitting between them. The CDR3 consists of 17 residues. The CDR3 nucleotides are TGTGCCAGTACAGATAACCCTGGGGGGACGGGCAATCAGCCCCAGCATTTT. Translation: CASTDNPGGTGNQPQHF.